The 9 T cell receptor beta chains below were found in one sample sequenced in a study of T cell responses to AZD1222 COVID-19 vaccine (dated by TCRdb to the early 2020s). Per the publication, the time point label means: about 28 days (+/-7) after the second vaccine dose. The treatment or condition tag for this specimen amounts to: meningococcal conjugate vaccine given as trial control. The method behind the library was the immunoSEQ multiplex PCR assay. TCRdb retrieved this table from immuneACCESS and kept in-frame rearrangements only. Not all clones are present; in checked studies, unresolved V genes account for under half, and no reason is known for the remainder. Recorded for this sample are around 150,000 clones; about 89% of them occurred a single time. The top ten hold approximately 8% of the sample. This sample comprised peripheral blood, obtained 28 days after the second dose of the MenACWY control vaccine. These receptors originate from an adult who received the MenACWY meningococcal vaccine as a control.

The gene calls are TRBV30 and TRBJ1-6; weak D call: TRBD1 (6 bases). The CDR3 loop spans 15 amino acids. V was trimmed by 4 bases and J by 11 bases, leaving 21 bases between them. Germline V gives CDR1 GTSNPN, CDR2 SVGIG (reference sequence). The chain's CDR3 is CAWNPGGQSGPPLHF. The CDR3 coding sequence is TGTGCCTGGAACCCTGGAGGACAGTCGGGTCCACCCCTCCACTTT.

The chain joins TRBV2 to TRBJ2-7; 9 bases are shared with TRBD2. The CDR3 is 16 residues long. Germline values: CDR1 SNHLY, CDR2 FYNNEI. V gave up 3 bases and J gave up 7 bases; unmatched junction bases: 13. The CDR3 DNA sequence: TGTGCCAGCAGTGACGGCTGGGCAGCGGGAGGTGAAGAGCAGTACTTC. This gives the protein CASSDGWAAGGEEQYF.

CDR3 sequence reads: CASRGTTKNQPQHF. The DNA for the CDR3 is TGTGCCAGCAGGGGGACGACCAAAAATCAGCCCCAGCATTTT. The chain combines TRBV6-5 with TRBJ1-5; a possible D gene is TRBD1 (5 bases). Trimming pared 6 bases from V and 4 bases from J, leaving 13 bases between. CDR3 length: 14 amino acids. Looked up from germline, CDR1 is MNHEY and CDR2 is SVGAGI.

V usage is TRBV7-9 and J usage is TRBJ1-1; D is undetermined. Germline CDR1 reads SEHNR; CDR2 reads FQNEAQ (reference sequence). This CDR3 comprises 14 residues. Trimming cost V 2 bases and J 6 bases, with 13 bases left between them. CDR3 sequence: CASSLFVSSAEAFF. In nucleotides, the CDR3 is TGTGCCAGCAGCTTATTCGTCTCGTCCGCTGAAGCTTTCTTT. The whole variable domain, filled in from reference TRBV7-9 and TRBJ1-1, reads DTGVSQNPRHKITKRGQNVTFRCDPISEHNRLYWYRQTLGQGPEFLTYFQNEAQLEKSRLLSDRFSAERPKGSFSTLEIQRTEQGDSAMYLCASSLFVSSAEAFFGQGTRLTVV.

V is TRBV6-5 and J is TRBJ2-3, with 13 positions matching TRBD2. The germline V gene encodes CDR1 MNHEY and CDR2 SVGAGI. This CDR3 is built from 15 residues. V was pared by 7 bases and J by 4 bases, with 5 bases of the junction left unmatched. In DNA form, the CDR3 reads TGTGCCAGCACTCCAACTAGCGGGGGGGCAGATACGCAGTATTTT. Amino acid sequence: CASTPTSGGADTQYF.

The J gene is TRBJ1-5, the V gene TRBV5-8; TRBD1 agrees at 7 bases. V shed 4 bases and J 7 bases; nucleotides not matched to a gene: 8. CDR1 is SGHTS, CDR2 YDEGEE, per germline. The CDR3 has 14 residues. In DNA form, the CDR3 reads TGTGCCAGCAGCCCGCGGACAGGTACACAGCCCCAGCATTTT. Its translation is CASSPRTGTQPQHF.

The rearrangement uses TRBV15 and TRBJ2-1; 7 bases fit TRBD2. Germline lookup yields CDR1 LNHNV and CDR2 YYDKDF (reference sequence). The trim removed 4 bases at V and 0 bases at J, leaving 9 bases unmatched. The CDR3 runs to 17 residues. The CDR3 DNA sequence: TGTGCCACCAGCACCCGGGGAGGGGTCAGCTCCTACAATGAGCAGTTCTTC. Translated, it gives CATSTRGGVSSYNEQFF.

The gene calls are TRBV19 and TRBJ1-1; D is ambiguous. The V and J ends lost 3 bases and 1 base respectively, with 6 bases between them. The CDR3 length is 13 residues. CDR1 and CDR2 (germline): LNHDA, SQIVND (reference sequence). The CDR3 here is CASSIHENTEAFF. The CDR3 region has the DNA TGTGCCAGTAGTATCCACGAGAACACTGAAGCTTTCTTT.

The genes are TRBV11-2 and TRBJ2-3; a possible D gene is TRBD2 (5 bases). CDR1 is SGHAT and CDR2 is FQNNGV in the germline V gene. This CDR3 has 17 amino acids. The germline V and J ends were trimmed by 1 base and 4 bases, with 18 bases remaining between them. In DNA, the CDR3 is TGTGCCAGCAGCTTAGGCCGGACTGTCATCGGGGCAGATACGCAGTATTTT. This encodes CASSLGRTVIGADTQYF.